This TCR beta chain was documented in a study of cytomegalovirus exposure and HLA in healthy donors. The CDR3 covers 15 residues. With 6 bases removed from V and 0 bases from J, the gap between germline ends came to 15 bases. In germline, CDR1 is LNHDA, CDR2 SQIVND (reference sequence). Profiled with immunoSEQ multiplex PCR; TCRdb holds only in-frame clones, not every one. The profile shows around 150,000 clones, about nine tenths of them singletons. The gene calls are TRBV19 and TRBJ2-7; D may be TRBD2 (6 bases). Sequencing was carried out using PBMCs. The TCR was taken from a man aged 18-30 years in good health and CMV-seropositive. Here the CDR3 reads CASREGTRGSYEQYF. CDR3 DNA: TGTGCCAGTAGGGAGGGGACGAGGGGCTCCTACGAGCAGTACTTC.